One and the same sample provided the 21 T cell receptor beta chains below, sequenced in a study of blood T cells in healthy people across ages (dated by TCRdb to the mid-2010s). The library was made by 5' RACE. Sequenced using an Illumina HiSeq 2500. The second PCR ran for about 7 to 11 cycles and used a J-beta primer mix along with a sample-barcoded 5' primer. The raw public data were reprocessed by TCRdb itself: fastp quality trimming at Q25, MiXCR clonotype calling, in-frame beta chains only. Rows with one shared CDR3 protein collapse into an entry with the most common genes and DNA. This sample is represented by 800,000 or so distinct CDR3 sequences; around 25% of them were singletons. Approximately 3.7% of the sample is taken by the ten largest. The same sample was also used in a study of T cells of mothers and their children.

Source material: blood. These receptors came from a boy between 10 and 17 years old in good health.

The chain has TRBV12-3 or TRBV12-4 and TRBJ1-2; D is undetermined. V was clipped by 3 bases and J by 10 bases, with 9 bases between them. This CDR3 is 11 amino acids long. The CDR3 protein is CASSFRSLYTF. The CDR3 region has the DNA TGTGCCAGCAGTTTCCGGTCCCTCTACACCTTC.

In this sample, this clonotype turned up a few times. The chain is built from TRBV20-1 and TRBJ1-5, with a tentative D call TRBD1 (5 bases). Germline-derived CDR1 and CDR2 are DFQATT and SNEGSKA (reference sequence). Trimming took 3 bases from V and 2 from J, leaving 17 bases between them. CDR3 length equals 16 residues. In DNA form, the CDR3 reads TGCAGTGCTAGCCCACTGGGGGGGGAGGGCAATCAGCCCCAGCATTTT. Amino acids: CSASPLGGEGNQPQHF.

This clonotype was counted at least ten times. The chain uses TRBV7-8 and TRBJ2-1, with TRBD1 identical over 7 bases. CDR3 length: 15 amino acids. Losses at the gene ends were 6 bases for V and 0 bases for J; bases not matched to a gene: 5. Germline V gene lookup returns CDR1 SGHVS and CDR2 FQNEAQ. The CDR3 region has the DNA TGTGCCAGCAGTCCAGGGGGACCCTCCTACAATGAGCAGTTCTTC. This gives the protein CASSPGGPSYNEQFF.

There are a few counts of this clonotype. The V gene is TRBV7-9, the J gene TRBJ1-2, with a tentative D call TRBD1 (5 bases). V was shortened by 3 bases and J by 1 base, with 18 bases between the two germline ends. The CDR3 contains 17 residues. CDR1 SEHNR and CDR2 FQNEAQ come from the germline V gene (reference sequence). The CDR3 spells CASSLEAGYARNYGYTF. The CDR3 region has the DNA TGTGCCAGCAGCTTGGAGGCAGGGTACGCCCGTAACTATGGCTACACCTTC. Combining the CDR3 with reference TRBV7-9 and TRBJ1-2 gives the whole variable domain DTGVSQNPRHKITKRGQNVTFRCDPISEHNRLYWYRQTLGQGPEFLTYFQNEAQLEKSRLLSDRFSAERPKGSFSTLEIQRTEQGDSAMYLCASSLEAGYARNYGYTFGSGTRLTVV.

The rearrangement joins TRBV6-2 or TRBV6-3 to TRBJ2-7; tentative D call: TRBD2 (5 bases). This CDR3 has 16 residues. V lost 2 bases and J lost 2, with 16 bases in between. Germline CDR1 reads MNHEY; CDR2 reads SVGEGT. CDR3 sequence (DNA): TGTGCCAGCAGTTACGGGTCGGTCAGGACTGCCTACGAGCAGTACTTC. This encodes CASSYGSVRTAYEQYF.

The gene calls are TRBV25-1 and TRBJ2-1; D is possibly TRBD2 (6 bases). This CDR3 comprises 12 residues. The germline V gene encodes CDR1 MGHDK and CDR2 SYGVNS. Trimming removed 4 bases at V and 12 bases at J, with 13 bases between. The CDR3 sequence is CASSAGREGQFF. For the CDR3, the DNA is TGTGCCAGCAGTGCGGGGCGGGAAGGGCAGTTCTTC. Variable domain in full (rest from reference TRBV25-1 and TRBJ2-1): EADIYQTPRYLVIGTGKKITLECSQTMGHDKMYWYQQDPGMELHLIHYSYGVNSTEKGDLSSESTVSRIRTEHFPLTLESARPSHTSQYLCASSAGREGQFFGPGTRLTVL.

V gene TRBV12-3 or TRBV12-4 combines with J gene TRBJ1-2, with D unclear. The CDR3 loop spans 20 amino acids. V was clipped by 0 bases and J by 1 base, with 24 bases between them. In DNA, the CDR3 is TGTGCCAGCAGTTTAGCGCGAGTGGCCGGACCCAAGCCCGTTAACTATGGCTACACCTTC. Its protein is CASSLARVAGPKPVNYGYTF.

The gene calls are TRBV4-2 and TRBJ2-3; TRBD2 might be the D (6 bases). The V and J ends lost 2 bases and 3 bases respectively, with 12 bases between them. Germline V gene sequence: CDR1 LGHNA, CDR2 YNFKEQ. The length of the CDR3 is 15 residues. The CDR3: CASSQPPGTTDTQYF. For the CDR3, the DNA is TGTGCCAGCAGCCAACCACCCGGGACTACAGATACGCAGTATTTT.

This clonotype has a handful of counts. The CDR3 DNA sequence: TGTGCCAGCGAAGCTCGGGTTGGCTATGGCTACACCTTC. Protein: CASEARVGYGYTF. The gene calls are TRBV28 and TRBJ1-2; no clear D. The CDR3 totals 13 residues. CDR1 and CDR2 from the germline V gene are MDHEN and SYDVKM. Trimming cost V 8 bases and J 4 bases, with 14 bases left between them.

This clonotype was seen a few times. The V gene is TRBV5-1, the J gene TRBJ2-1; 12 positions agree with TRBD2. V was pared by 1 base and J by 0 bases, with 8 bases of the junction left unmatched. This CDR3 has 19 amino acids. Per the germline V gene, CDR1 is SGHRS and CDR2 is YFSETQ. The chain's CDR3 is CASSLSLAGGPSSYNEQFF. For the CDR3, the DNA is TGCGCCAGCAGCTTGTCACTAGCGGGGGGACCCAGCTCCTACAATGAGCAGTTCTTC.

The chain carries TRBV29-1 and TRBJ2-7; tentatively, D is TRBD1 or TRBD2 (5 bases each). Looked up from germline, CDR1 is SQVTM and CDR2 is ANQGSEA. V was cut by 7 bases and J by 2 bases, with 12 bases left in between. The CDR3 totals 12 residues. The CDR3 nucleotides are TGCAGCGGCCTTGGGGGACCCTACGAGCAGTACTTC. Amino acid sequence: CSGLGGPYEQYF.

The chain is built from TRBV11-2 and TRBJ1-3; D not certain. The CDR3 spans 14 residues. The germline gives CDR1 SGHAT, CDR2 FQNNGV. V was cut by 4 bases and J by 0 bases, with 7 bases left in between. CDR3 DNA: TGTGCCAGCAGCTCTTACCTCTCTGGAAACACCATATATTTT. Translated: CASSSYLSGNTIYF.

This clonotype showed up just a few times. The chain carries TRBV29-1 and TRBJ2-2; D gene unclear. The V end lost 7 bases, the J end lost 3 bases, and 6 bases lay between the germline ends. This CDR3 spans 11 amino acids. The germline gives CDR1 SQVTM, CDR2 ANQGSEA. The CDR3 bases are TGCAGCGGACGATACACCGGGGAGCTGTTTTTT. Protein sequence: CSGRYTGELFF.

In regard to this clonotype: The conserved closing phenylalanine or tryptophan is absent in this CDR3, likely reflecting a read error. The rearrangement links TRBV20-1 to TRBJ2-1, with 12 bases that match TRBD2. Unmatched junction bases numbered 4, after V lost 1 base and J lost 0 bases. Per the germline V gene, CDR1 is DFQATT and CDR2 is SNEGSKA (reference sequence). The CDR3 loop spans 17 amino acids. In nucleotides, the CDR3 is TGCAGTGCTAGAGCTAGCGGGAGGGCCTTCTCCTACAATGAGCAGTTCGTC. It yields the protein CSARASGRAFSYNEQFV.

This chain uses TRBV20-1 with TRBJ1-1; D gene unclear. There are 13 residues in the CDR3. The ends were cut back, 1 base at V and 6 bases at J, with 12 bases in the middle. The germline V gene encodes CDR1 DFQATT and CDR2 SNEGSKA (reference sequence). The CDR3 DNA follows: TGCAGTGCTAGAGCTACCGATTTCCCTGAAGCTTTCTTT. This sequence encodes CSARATDFPEAFF.

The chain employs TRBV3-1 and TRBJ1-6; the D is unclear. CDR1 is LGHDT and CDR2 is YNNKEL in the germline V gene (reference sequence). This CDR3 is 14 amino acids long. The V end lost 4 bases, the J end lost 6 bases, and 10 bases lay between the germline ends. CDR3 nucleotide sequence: TGTGCCAGCAGCCGAAGTGGGGTTAATTCACCCCTCCACTTT. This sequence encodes CASSRSGVNSPLHF.

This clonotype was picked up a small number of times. The CDR3 reads CASSQAGRSYEQYF. CDR3 sequence (DNA): TGTGCCAGCAGCCAAGCGGGCCGCTCCTACGAGCAGTACTTC. The rearrangement uses TRBV14 and TRBJ2-7; D remains ambiguous. CDR1 SGHDN and CDR2 FVKESK come from the germline V gene. Trimming stripped 1 base from V and 0 bases from J, with 7 bases between. This CDR3 is 14 amino acids long.

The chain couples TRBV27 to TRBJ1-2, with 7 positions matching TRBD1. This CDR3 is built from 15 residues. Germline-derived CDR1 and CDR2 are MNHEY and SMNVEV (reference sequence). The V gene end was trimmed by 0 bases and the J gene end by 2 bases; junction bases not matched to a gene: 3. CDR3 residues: CASSLSRGGNYGYTF. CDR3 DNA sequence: TGTGCCAGCAGTTTATCCAGGGGGGGAAACTATGGCTACACCTTC.

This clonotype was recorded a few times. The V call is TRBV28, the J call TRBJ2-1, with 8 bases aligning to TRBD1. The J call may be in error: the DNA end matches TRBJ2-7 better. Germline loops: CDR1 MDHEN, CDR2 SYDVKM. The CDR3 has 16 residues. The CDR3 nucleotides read TGTGCCAGCAGCCCATTTGGGCAGGGGGCGTCTTACGAGCAGTACTTC. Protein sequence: CASSPFGQGASYEQYF.

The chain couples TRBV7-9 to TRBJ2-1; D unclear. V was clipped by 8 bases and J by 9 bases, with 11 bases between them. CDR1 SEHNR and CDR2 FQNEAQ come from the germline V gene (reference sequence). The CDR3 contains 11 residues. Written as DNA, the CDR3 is TGTGCCAGCGGGTTTTCGGTTGAGCAGTTCTTC. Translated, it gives CASGFSVEQFF.

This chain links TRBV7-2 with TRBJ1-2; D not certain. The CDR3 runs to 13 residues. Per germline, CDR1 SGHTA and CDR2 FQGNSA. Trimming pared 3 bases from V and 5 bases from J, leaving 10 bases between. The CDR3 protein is CASSFQVPYGYTF. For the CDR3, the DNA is TGTGCCAGCAGCTTTCAGGTCCCATATGGCTACACCTTC.